This passage covers 21 T cell receptor beta chains from one sample sequenced in a study of cytomegalovirus exposure and HLA in healthy donors. Repertoires were generated with immunoSEQ multiplex PCR, while TCRdb's copy carries only in-frame clones and drops some. The sample has roughly 58,000 clones; 75% to 95% are singletons. Sequencing was done on a sample of PBMCs. The source of these receptors is a man aged 18 to 30 in good health and CMV-seronegative.

This clone appeared once. The chain couples TRBV7-9 to TRBJ2-3, with 9 bases identical to TRBD1. The CDR3 extends over 19 amino acids. The V gene's germline CDR1 is SEHNR and CDR2 FQNEAQ (reference sequence). J was trimmed by 4 bases and V by 5 bases; bases with no gene match: 19. CDR3 in amino acids: CASSLSLTYTGGGADTQYF. The CDR3 region has the DNA TGTGCCAGCAGCCTCTCTCTCACCTATACAGGGGGCGGCGCAGATACGCAGTATTTT. The complete variable domain, with remaining parts taken from reference TRBV7-9 and TRBJ2-3, reads DTGVSQNPRHKITKRGQNVTFRCDPISEHNRLYWYRQTLGQGPEFLTYFQNEAQLEKSRLLSDRFSAERPKGSFSTLEIQRTEQGDSAMYLCASSLSLTYTGGGADTQYFGPGTRLTVL.

V is TRBV28 and J is TRBJ1-1, with D unclear. Germline CDR1 is MDHEN and CDR2 is SYDVKM. The CDR3 covers 12 residues. Trimming stripped 6 bases from V and 2 bases from J, with 7 bases between. CDR3 protein: CASRVANTEAFF. CDR3 in DNA: TGTGCCAGCAGAGTGGCTAACACTGAAGCTTTCTTT. The full variable domain, with the rest looked up from reference TRBV28 and TRBJ1-1, is DVKVTQSSRYLVKRTGEKVFLECVQDMDHENMFWYRQDPGLGLRLIYFSYDVKMKEKGDIPEGYSVSREKKERFSLILESASTNQTSMYLCASRVANTEAFFGQGTRLTVV.

V is TRBV29-1 and J is TRBJ1-2, with 8 bases aligning to TRBD1. With V trimmed by 6 bases and J by 4 bases, 10 bases remained unmatched. Germline-derived CDR1 and CDR2 are SQVTM and ANQGSEA. The CDR3 length is 14 residues. The CDR3 coding sequence is TGCAGCGTGCAAGGACAGGGCTTCAGCTATGGCTACACCTTC. Protein product: CSVQGQGFSYGYTF. The complete variable domain, with remaining parts taken from reference TRBV29-1 and TRBJ1-2, reads SAVISQKPSRDICQRGTSLTIQCQVDSQVTMMFWYRQQPGQSLTLIATANQGSEATYESGFVIDKFPISRPNLTFSTLTVSNMSPEDSSIYLCSVQGQGFSYGYTFGSGTRLTVV.

V is TRBV5-1 and J is TRBJ2-1, with TRBD1 as a possible D gene (5 bases). In germline, CDR1 is SGHRS, CDR2 YFSETQ. The V gene lost 0 bases and the J gene lost 6 bases, with 10 bases spanning the gap. This CDR3 has 14 residues. The chain's CDR3 is CASSLAQGPNEQFF. CDR3 DNA sequence: TGCGCCAGCAGCTTGGCCCAGGGCCCCAATGAGCAGTTCTTC.

The chain uses TRBV10-1 and TRBJ2-7; maybe TRBD1 (6 bases). Germline V gene sequence: CDR1 WNHNN, CDR2 SYGVQD (reference sequence). V was clipped by 6 bases and J by 4 bases, with 22 bases between them. The CDR3 has 16 amino acids. The CDR3 here is CASSNIQGNVRYEQYF. CDR3 sequence (DNA): TGCGCCAGCAGCAATATTCAGGGGAATGTGCGGTACGAGCAGTACTTC.

V usage is TRBV7-6 and J usage is TRBJ1-4, with D possibly TRBD1 on 6 matching bases. The CDR3 length is 18 residues. Per germline, CDR1 SGHVS and CDR2 FNYEAQ. With 5 bases removed from V and 1 base from J, the gap between germline ends came to 20 bases. The CDR3 nucleotides are TGTGCCAGCAGCCCCCGGGGGGGCAACCCAATAACTAATGAAAAACTGTTTTTT. Residues: CASSPRGGNPITNEKLFF. The variable domain in full, completed from reference TRBV7-6 and TRBJ1-4, reads GAGVSQSPRYKVTKRGQDVALRCDPISGHVSLYWYRQALGQGPEFLTYFNYEAQQDKSGLPNDRFSAERPEGSISTLTIQRTEQRDSAMYRCASSPRGGNPITNEKLFFGSGTQLSVL.

This chain connects TRBV10-2 to TRBJ2-5; possibly TRBD1 for D (6 bases). The CDR3 length is 13 residues. The germline V and J ends were trimmed by 7 bases and 3 bases, with 12 bases remaining between them. The V gene's germline CDR1 is WSHSY and CDR2 SAAADI. CDR3: CASTLRGKETQYF. In DNA form, the CDR3 reads TGCGCCAGCACCCTAAGGGGGAAAGAGACCCAGTACTTC.

This sequence joins TRBV6-1 and TRBJ1-1; TRBD1 matches at 9 bases. Germline assignment: CDR1 MNHNS and CDR2 SASEGT. The CDR3 is made up of 15 amino acids. J gave up 4 bases and V 6 bases, and 9 bases lay outside the gene matches. The CDR3 sequence: CASRNDRGSGTEAFF. The CDR3, as DNA: TGTGCCAGCAGGAACGACAGGGGGTCTGGCACTGAAGCTTTCTTT.

V and J are TRBV28 and TRBJ2-7, with 8 bases identical to TRBD2. The CDR3 runs to 13 residues. V lost 5 bases and J lost 2; bases outside the gene matches: 2. The germline gives CDR1 MDHEN, CDR2 SYDVKM. This CDR3 reads CASSQAGAYEQYF. CDR3 coding DNA: TGTGCCAGCAGTCAAGCGGGAGCCTACGAGCAGTACTTC.

This clone appeared once. V is TRBV25-1 and J is TRBJ2-7; D perhaps matches TRBD1 (5 bases). Germline CDR1 MGHDK, CDR2 SYGVNS. The V end lost 6 bases, the J end lost 0 bases, and 9 bases lay between the germline ends. The CDR3 is 13 amino acids. Here the CDR3 reads CASSAGISYEQYF. DNA of the CDR3: TGTGCCAGCAGCGCAGGGATCTCCTACGAGCAGTACTTC.

The V call is TRBV5-5, the J call TRBJ1-1; tentative D call: TRBD1 (5 bases). The CDR3 sequence is 14 residues long. Trimming shortened V by 3 bases and J by 4 bases, and 13 bases separated the two germline ends. Germline-derived CDR1 and CDR2 are SGHKS and YYEKEE (reference sequence). The CDR3 DNA follows: TGTGCCAGCAGCTGGGGGAGGAGGGGCACTGAAGCTTTCTTT. Its translation is CASSWGRRGTEAFF.

This chain uses TRBV6-5 with TRBJ1-1; 7 bases match TRBD1. Germline CDR1 MNHEY, CDR2 SVGAGI. J was trimmed by 9 bases and V by 5 bases; bases with no gene match: 12. CDR3 length: 14 amino acids. CDR3 nucleotide sequence: TGTGCCAGCAGTGAGCCCGGGACAGCTGGCAAAGCTTTCTTT. Amino acids: CASSEPGTAGKAFF.

V is TRBV10-1 and J is TRBJ1-1; D not certain. Germline V gene data show CDR1 as WNHNN and CDR2 as SYGVQD (reference sequence). The germline V and J ends were trimmed by 6 bases and 1 base, with 6 bases remaining between them. This CDR3 has 12 amino acids. The CDR3 region has the DNA TGCGCCAGCAGCGCAGGGAACACTGAAGCTTTCTTT. Translation: CASSAGNTEAFF.

The chain recombines TRBV10-3 with TRBJ2-1; D ambiguous. CDR1 and CDR2 from the germline V gene are ENHRY and SYGVKD. The CDR3 has 13 residues. The V end lost 2 bases, the J end lost 14 bases, and 16 bases lay between the germline ends. The CDR3 sequence: CAISEEQAEVEFF. The CDR3 nucleotides read TGTGCCATCAGTGAGGAGCAAGCCGAGGTGGAGTTCTTC.

This chain connects TRBV2 to TRBJ1-2; TRBD1 matches 10 bases. The CDR3 consists of 14 residues. Trimming cost V 7 bases and J 8 bases; bases outside gene matches: 10. Per the germline V gene, CDR1 is SNHLY and CDR2 is FYNNEI. In nucleotides, the CDR3 is TGTGCCAGCACCGGGACAGGGGCCCGCGGCGGCTACACCTTC. This translates into CASTGTGARGGYTF.

V usage is TRBV11-2 and J usage is TRBJ2-2, with 7 bases fitting TRBD2. The CDR3 consists of 15 residues. Germline V gene sequence: CDR1 SGHAT, CDR2 FQNNGV. V shed 1 base and J 7 bases; nucleotides not matched to a gene: 6. CDR3 coding DNA: TGTGCCAGCAGCTTAGTGGGGACTATGCACGGGGAGCTGTTTTTT. Translation: CASSLVGTMHGELFF.

The chain is built from TRBV29-1 and TRBJ2-5, with TRBD2 matching over 11 bases. Germline-derived CDR1 and CDR2 are SQVTM and ANQGSEA. The CDR3 loop spans 12 amino acids. The V and J ends lost 6 bases and 4 bases, in that order; junction bases with no gene match: 1. The CDR3 DNA reads as TGCAGCGTCGGACTAGCGGGAGAGACCCAGTACTTC. It codes for CSVGLAGETQYF.

V gene TRBV27 combines with J gene TRBJ1-5; D uncertain. Trimming pared 4 bases from V and 5 bases from J, leaving 9 bases between. The CDR3 runs to 13 residues. Germline assignment: CDR1 MNHEY and CDR2 SMNVEV (reference sequence). This CDR3 reads CASSSGNYQPQHF. The CDR3 coding sequence is TGTGCCAGCAGTTCCGGGAACTATCAGCCCCAGCATTTT.

The V call is TRBV5-1, the J call TRBJ2-7; 8 bases match TRBD1. CDR1 is SGHRS, CDR2 YFSETQ, per germline. The CDR3 is 15 amino acids. Trimming took 1 base from V and 5 from J; bases not matched to a gene: 8. The CDR3 here is CASSLTGQGWDEQYF. The CDR3 DNA reads as TGCGCCAGCAGCTTGACCGGACAGGGTTGGGACGAGCAGTACTTC.

The V and J genes are TRBV18 and TRBJ1-1; D possibly corresponds to TRBD1 (6 bases). The CDR3 covers 17 residues. CDR1 and CDR2 from the germline V gene are KGHSH and LQKENI. V gave up 7 bases and J gave up 4 bases, with 25 bases separating them. CDR3 nucleotides: TGTGCCAGCTACACGGGCCTCCAAACAGGGCCCGTCACTGAAGCTTTCTTT. Amino acids: CASYTGLQTGPVTEAFF.

For the CDR3, the DNA is TGTGCCAGCAGCTTAGTGAGTACGTCCTACGAGCAGTACTTC. Protein: CASSLVSTSYEQYF. The chain recombines TRBV11-2 with TRBJ2-7; unclear D gene. From germline, CDR1 is SGHAT and CDR2 FQNNGV. The CDR3 runs 14 residues. V lost 1 base, J lost 1 base, and 8 bases lay in between.